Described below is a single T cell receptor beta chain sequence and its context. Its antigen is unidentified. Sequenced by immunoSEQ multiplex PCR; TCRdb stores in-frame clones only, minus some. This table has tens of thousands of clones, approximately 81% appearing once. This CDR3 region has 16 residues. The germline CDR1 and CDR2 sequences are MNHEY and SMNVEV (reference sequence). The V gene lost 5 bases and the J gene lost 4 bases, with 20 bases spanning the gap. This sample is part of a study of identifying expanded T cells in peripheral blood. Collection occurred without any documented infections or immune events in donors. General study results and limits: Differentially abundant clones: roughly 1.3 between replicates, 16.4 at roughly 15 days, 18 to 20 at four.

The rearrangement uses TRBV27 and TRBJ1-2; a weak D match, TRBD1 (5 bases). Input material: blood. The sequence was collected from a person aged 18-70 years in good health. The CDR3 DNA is TGTGCCAGCAGTCAGACGTCCAGGGTCTGGACCTATGGCTACACCTTC. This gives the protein CASSQTSRVWTYGYTF.